This TCR beta chain was documented in a study of Ad26.COV2.S vaccination and SARS-CoV-2 variants. Study at large: Recipients of Ad26.COV2.S got it intramuscularly, once or twice 56 days apart.

Treatment described: roughly 19 received Ad26.COV2.S at low or high dose, single or two shots; 5 received placebo; per-sample allocation not given. Specimen acquisition occurred on day 63 following the initial vaccine or placebo injection. Method: immunoSEQ multiplex PCR; TCRdb's copy keeps in-frame clones and lacks some. The sample shows some 480,000 clones, 87% of them seen only once. Germline V gene data show CDR1 as SGHKS and CDR2 as YYEKEE (reference sequence). V dropped 4 bases and J dropped 5 bases, with 18 bases sitting between them. The CDR3 loop spans 15 amino acids. This TCR came from a person aged 18-60 years who received the Ad26.COV2.S COVID-19 vaccine or a placebo. Sequenced material: peripheral blood, taken in a trial of Ad26.COV2.S vaccine versus placebo. The V call is TRBV5-5, the J call TRBJ2-5, with D perhaps matching TRBD1 (6 bases). The CDR3 nucleotides are TGTGCCAGCAGCCAACAGGGAATGCGGGCGGAGACCCAGTACTTC. Amino acids: CASSQQGMRAETQYF.